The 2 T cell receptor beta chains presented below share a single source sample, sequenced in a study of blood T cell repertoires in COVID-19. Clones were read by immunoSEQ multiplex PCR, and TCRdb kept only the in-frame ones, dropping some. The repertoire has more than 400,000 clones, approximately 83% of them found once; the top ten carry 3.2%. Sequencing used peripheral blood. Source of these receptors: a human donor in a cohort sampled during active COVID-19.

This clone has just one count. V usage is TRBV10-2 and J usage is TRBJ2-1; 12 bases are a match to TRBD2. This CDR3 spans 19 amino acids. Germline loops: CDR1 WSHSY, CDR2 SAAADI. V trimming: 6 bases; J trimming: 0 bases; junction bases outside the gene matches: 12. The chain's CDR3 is CASRTSSGRDQSSYNEQFF. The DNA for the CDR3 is TGCGCCAGCAGGACTTCTAGCGGGAGGGACCAAAGCTCCTACAATGAGCAGTTCTTC.

The DNA of the CDR3 is TGCAGCGTTGTTGGGGGGAACTATGGCTACACCTTC. This gives the protein CSVVGGNYGYTF. The gene calls are TRBV29-1 and TRBJ1-2, with D possibly matching TRBD1 (5 bases). CDR3 length equals 12 residues. V lost 4 bases and J 2 bases, leaving 8 bases between the germline ends. CDR1 and CDR2 (germline): SQVTM, ANQGSEA.